The clone carrying this T cell receptor beta chain was counted many times. RNA transcripts provided the source from which TCR beta CDR3 regions were amplified. First-round RT-PCR of the TCR CDR3 relied on the HTBI primer set. Each CDR3 protein is one row after TCRdb ran MiXCR on the multiplex PCR reads. The sample lists 400,000 to 500,000 distinct CDR3 sequences, approximately 15% occurring once. CDR1 MNHEY and CDR2 SMNVEV come from the germline V gene (reference sequence). V was trimmed by 1 base and J by 0 bases, leaving 15 bases between them. The CDR3 is 17 amino acids. The data stem from a study of T cells in Graves' hyperthyroidism and ophthalmopathy.

Sequencing was performed on blood. The chain combines TRBV27 with TRBJ1-2; possible D gene TRBD1, 6 bases. This clonotype was obtained from a man aged 18 to 29 with Graves' ophthalmopathy. CDR3 amino acids: CASSLWGRGAANYGYTF. CDR3 nucleotide sequence: TGTGCCAGCAGTTTATGGGGCAGGGGAGCAGCTAACTATGGCTACACCTTC.